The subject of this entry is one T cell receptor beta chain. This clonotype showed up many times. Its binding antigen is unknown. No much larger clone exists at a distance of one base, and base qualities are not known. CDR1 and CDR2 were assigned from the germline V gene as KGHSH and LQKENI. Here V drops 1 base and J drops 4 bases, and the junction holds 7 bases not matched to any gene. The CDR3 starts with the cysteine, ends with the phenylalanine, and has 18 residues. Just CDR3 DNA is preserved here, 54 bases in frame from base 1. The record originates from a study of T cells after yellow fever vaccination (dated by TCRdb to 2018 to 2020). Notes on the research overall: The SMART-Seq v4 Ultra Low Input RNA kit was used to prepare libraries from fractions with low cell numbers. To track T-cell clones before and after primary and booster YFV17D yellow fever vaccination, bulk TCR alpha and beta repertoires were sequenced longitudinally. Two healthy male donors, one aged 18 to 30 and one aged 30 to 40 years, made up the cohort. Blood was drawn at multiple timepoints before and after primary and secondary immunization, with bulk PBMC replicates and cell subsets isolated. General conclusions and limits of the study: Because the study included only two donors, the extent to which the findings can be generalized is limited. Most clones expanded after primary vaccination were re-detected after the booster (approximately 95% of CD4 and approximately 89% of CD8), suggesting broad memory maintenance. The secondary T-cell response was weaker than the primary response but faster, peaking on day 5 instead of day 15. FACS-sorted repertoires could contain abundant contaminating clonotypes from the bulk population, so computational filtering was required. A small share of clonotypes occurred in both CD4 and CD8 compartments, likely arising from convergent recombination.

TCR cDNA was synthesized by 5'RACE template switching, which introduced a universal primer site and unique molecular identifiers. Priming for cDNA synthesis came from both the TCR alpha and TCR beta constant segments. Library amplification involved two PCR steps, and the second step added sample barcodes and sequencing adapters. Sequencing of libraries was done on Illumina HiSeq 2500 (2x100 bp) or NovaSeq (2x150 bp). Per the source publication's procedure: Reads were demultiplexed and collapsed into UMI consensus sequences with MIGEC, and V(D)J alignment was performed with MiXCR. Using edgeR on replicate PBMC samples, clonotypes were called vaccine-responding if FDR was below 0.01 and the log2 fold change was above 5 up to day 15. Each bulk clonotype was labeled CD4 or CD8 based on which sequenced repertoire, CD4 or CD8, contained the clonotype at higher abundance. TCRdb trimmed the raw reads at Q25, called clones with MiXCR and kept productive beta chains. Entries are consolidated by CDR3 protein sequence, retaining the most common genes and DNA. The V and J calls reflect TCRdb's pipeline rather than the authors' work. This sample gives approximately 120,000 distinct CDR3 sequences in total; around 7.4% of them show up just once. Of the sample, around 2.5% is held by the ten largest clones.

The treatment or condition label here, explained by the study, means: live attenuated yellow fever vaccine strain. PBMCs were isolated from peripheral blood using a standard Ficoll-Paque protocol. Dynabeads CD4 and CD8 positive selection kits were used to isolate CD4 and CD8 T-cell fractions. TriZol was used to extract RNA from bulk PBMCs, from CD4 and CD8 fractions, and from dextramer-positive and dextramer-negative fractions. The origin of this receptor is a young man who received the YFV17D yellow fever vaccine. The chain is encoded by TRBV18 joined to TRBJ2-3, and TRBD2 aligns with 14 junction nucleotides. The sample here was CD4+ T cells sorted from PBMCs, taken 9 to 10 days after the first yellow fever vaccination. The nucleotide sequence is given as TGTGCCAGCTCACCACTCGCTACGACTAGCGGGGGGGCAGATACGCAGTATTTT. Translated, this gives CASSPLATTSGGADTQYF.